The 13 T cell receptor beta chains below come from one sample, sequenced in a study of cytomegalovirus exposure and HLA in healthy donors. 13 Jbeta primers and 60 Vbeta primers were used for the PCR. Here immunoSEQ multiplex PCR was the method, and the copy in TCRdb shows in-frame clones only, minus some. The sample holds over 100,000 clones, around 73% seen once. Sequencing used PBMCs. These receptors all stem from a woman between 35 and 50 years old in good health and CMV-seronegative.

This clone was seen once. The gene calls are TRBV27 and TRBJ2-1; TRBD2 matches 7 bases. CDR3 length: 16 residues. Germline V lookup: CDR1 MNHEY, CDR2 SMNVEV (reference sequence). Unmatched junction bases numbered 7, after V lost 5 bases and J lost 0 bases. The CDR3 nucleotides are TGTGCCAGCAGTCGGACTAGGAGAAGCTCCTACAATGAGCAGTTCTTC. Translation gives CASSRTRRSSYNEQFF.

This rearrangement joins TRBV5-6 to TRBJ2-1, with TRBD2 as a possible D gene (5 bases). The V and J ends lost 0 bases and 7 bases respectively, with 8 bases between them. CDR1 is SGHDT and CDR2 is YYEEEE in the germline V gene. The CDR3 consists of 13 residues. CDR3 residues: CASSLGAANEQFF. The DNA for the CDR3 is TGTGCCAGCAGCTTGGGAGCGGCGAATGAGCAGTTCTTC.

The V gene is TRBV5-1, the J gene TRBJ2-3; tentatively, D is TRBD1 (6 bases). The germline V and J ends were trimmed by 3 bases and 4 bases, with 12 bases remaining between them. The CDR3 is 14 residues long. Germline V lookup: CDR1 SGHRS, CDR2 YFSETQ. CDR3 protein: CASSSSRGADTQYF. The CDR3 DNA reads as TGCGCCAGCAGCTCCTCCAGGGGCGCAGATACGCAGTATTTT. Using reference TRBV5-1 and TRBJ2-3 for the parts outside the CDR3, the full variable domain is KAGVTQTPRYLIKTRGQQVTLSCSPISGHRSVSWYQQTPGQGLQFLFEYFSETQRNKGNFPGRFSGRQFSNSRSEMNVSTLELGDSALYLCASSSSRGADTQYFGPGTRLTVL.

The chain links TRBV28 to TRBJ2-2, with D possibly being TRBD2 (6 bases). V was clipped by 2 bases and J by 2 bases, with 15 bases between them. CDR1 MDHEN and CDR2 SYDVKM come from the germline V gene. The CDR3 consists of 17 residues. The DNA of the CDR3 is TGTGCCAGCAGTTTAGTTCCGGCGGGAACAAACACCGGGGAGCTGTTTTTT. This translates into CASSLVPAGTNTGELFF.

V and J are TRBV10-3 and TRBJ1-1; D ambiguous. Germline V lookup: CDR1 ENHRY, CDR2 SYGVKD. The CDR3 loop spans 14 amino acids. The germline V and J ends were trimmed by 0 bases and 6 bases, with 11 bases remaining between them. This CDR3 is CAISESTAAPEAFF. CDR3 nucleotide sequence: TGTGCCATCAGTGAGTCAACAGCGGCACCTGAAGCTTTCTTT.

The gene calls are TRBV6-5 and TRBJ1-5, with unresolved D. V dropped 5 bases and J dropped 4 bases, with 9 bases sitting between them. Germline values: CDR1 MNHEY, CDR2 SVGAGI. CDR3 length: 13 amino acids. The CDR3 region has the DNA TGTGCCAGCAGTCTCGGACTAAATCAGCCCCAGCATTTT. It specifies CASSLGLNQPQHF.

This clone was seen once. The chain joins TRBV28 to TRBJ1-1; perhaps TRBD1 as D (6 bases). CDR1 is MDHEN and CDR2 is SYDVKM in the germline V gene. Trimming pared 5 bases from V and 4 bases from J, leaving 17 bases between. This CDR3 region has 15 residues. The CDR3 DNA reads as TGTGCCAGCAGTATCGGGCAGGGGATTGGCACTGAAGCTTTCTTT. Its translation: CASSIGQGIGTEAFF.

This chain joins TRBV5-1 and TRBJ2-7; TRBD1 agrees at 8 bases. Germline CDR1 reads SGHRS; CDR2 reads YFSETQ. The CDR3 covers 16 residues. The J segment lost 3 bases and the V segment lost 4 bases, leaving 12 bases of the junction unmatched. This CDR3 reads CASSRTGPESNYEQYF. In DNA form, the CDR3 reads TGCGCCAGCAGCCGGACAGGGCCTGAGTCGAACTACGAGCAGTACTTC. Variable domain in full (rest from reference TRBV5-1 and TRBJ2-7): KAGVTQTPRYLIKTRGQQVTLSCSPISGHRSVSWYQQTPGQGLQFLFEYFSETQRNKGNFPGRFSGRQFSNSRSEMNVSTLELGDSALYLCASSRTGPESNYEQYFGPGTRLTVT.

CDR3 in amino acids: CAIAGGANYGYTF. The CDR3 DNA reads as TGTGCCATCGCGGGAGGAGCTAACTATGGCTACACCTTC. The J gene is TRBJ1-2, the V gene TRBV28; D remains ambiguous. Trimming removed 10 bases at V and 0 bases at J, with 12 bases between. Germline V gives CDR1 MDHEN, CDR2 SYDVKM. This CDR3 comprises 13 residues.

The rearrangement links TRBV2 to TRBJ2-1, with 8 bases identical to TRBD2. From germline, CDR1 is SNHLY and CDR2 FYNNEI. The J segment lost 3 bases and the V segment lost 3 bases, leaving 10 bases of the junction unmatched. The CDR3 contains 17 residues. The CDR3 DNA reads as TGTGCCAGCAGTGACCCACGGGAGGGCCTACTCTACAATGAGCAGTTCTTC. Translation: CASSDPREGLLYNEQFF.

CDR3 amino acids: CASSVGQGRYGNTIYF. Written as DNA, the CDR3 is TGTGCCAGTAGTGTGGGACAGGGGCGTTACGGAAACACCATATATTTT. This chain connects TRBV19 to TRBJ1-3; 10 bases are a match to TRBD1. CDR1 LNHDA and CDR2 SQIVND come from the germline V gene (reference sequence). The CDR3 loop spans 16 amino acids. J was trimmed by 4 bases and V by 5 bases; bases with no gene match: 8.

The gene calls are TRBV6-1 and TRBJ1-2; the match to TRBD1 covers 8 bases. This CDR3 contains 13 residues. The germline V gene has CDR1 MNHNS and CDR2 SASEGT. V shed 7 bases, J shed 8 bases, and the junction held 9 bases outside the gene matches. In DNA, the CDR3 is TGTGCCAGCAATCGGCAGGGGGCAGGGGGCTACACCTTC. It is translated as CASNRQGAGGYTF.

The gene calls are TRBV19 and TRBJ1-1; TRBD1 is a possible D gene (5 bases). V gave up 5 bases and J gave up 9 bases, with 19 bases separating them. CDR3 size: 14 residues. CDR1 LNHDA and CDR2 SQIVND come from the germline V gene (reference sequence). The CDR3 DNA follows: TGTGCCAGTAGTGGACGGCCAGGGCTTGGTCAAGCTTTCTTT. Protein: CASSGRPGLGQAFF.